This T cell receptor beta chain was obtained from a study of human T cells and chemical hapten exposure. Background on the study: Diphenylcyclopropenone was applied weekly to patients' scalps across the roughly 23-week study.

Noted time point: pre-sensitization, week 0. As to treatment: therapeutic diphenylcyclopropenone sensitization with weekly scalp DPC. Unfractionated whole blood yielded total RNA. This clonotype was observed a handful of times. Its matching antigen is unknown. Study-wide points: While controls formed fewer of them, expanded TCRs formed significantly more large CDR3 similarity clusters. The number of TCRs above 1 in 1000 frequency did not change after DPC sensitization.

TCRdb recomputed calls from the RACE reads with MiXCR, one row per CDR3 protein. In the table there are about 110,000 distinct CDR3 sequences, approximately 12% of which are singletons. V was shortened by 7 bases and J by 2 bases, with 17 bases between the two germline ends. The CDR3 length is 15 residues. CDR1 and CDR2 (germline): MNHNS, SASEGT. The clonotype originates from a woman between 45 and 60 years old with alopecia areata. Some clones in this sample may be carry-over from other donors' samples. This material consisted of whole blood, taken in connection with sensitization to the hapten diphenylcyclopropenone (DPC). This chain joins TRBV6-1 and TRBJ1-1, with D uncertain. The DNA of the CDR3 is TGTGCCAGCATCCCACTTTTCTTCGAAAACACTGAAGCTTTCTTT. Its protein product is CASIPLFFENTEAFF.